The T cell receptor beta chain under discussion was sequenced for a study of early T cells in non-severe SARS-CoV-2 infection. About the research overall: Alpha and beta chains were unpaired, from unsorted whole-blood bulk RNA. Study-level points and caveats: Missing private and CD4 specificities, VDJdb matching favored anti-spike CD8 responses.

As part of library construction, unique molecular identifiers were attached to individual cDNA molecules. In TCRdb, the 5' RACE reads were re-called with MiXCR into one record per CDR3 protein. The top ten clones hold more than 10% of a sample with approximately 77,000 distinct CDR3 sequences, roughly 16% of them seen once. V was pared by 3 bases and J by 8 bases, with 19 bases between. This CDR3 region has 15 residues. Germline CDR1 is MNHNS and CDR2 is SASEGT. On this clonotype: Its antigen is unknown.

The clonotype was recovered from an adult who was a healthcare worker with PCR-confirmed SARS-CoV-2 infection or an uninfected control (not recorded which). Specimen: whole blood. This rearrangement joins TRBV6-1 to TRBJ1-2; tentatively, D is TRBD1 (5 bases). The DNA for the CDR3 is TGTGCCAGCAGTGAGGTAGGGGATTGGAGCGAGGGCTACACCTTC. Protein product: CASSEVGDWSEGYTF.